What follows are 8 T cell receptor beta chains derived from one specimen sequenced in a study of cytotoxic CD8 clonotypes in ibrutinib-treated CLL. This table comes from immunoSEQ multiplex PCR, and its TCRdb copy is limited to in-frame clones, with some not included. The sample shows 9,500 to 12,000 clones, around 85% of them seen only once. The input for sequencing was PBMCs, taken at disease progression, from a patient treated with ibrutinib. The receptors were gathered from a human donor with chronic lymphocytic leukemia.

The chain couples TRBV6-6 to TRBJ2-1, with D tentatively TRBD1 (5 bases). Germline V gene data show CDR1 as MNHNY and CDR2 as SVGAGI (reference sequence). Trimming removed 2 bases at V and 7 bases at J, with 12 bases between. The CDR3 sequence is 14 residues long. CDR3 nucleotides: TGTGCCAGCAGTTACCATACAGGCCCTAATGAGCAGTTCTTC. Its protein is CASSYHTGPNEQFF.

CDR3 protein: CASSQNGVRGPQPQHF. The CDR3 nucleotides are TGCGCCAGCAGCCAAAATGGGGTTCGGGGTCCTCAGCCCCAGCATTTT. The chain links TRBV4-1 to TRBJ1-5; D remains unclear. The ends were cut back, 2 bases at V and 6 bases at J, with 17 bases in the middle. The length of the CDR3 is 16 residues. CDR1 is MGHRA, CDR2 YSYEKL, per germline.

V is TRBV7-6 and J is TRBJ2-7; 7 nucleotides align to TRBD2. V trimming: 5 bases; J trimming: 6 bases; junction bases outside the gene matches: 10. The germline V gene encodes CDR1 SGHVS and CDR2 FNYEAQ. The CDR3 sequence is 14 residues long. CDR3 loop: CASSQSPSGIEQYF. The CDR3 nucleotides read TGTGCCAGCAGCCAATCCCCCAGCGGGATCGAGCAGTACTTC. Based on the CDR3 plus reference TRBV7-6 and TRBJ2-7, the full variable domain is GAGVSQSPRYKVTKRGQDVALRCDPISGHVSLYWYRQALGQGPEFLTYFNYEAQQDKSGLPNDRFSAERPEGSISTLTIQRTEQRDSAMYRCASSQSPSGIEQYFGPGTRLTVT.

The chain has TRBV5-1 and TRBJ2-7; D is perhaps TRBD1 or TRBD2 (6 bases each). There are 16 residues in the CDR3. CDR1 and CDR2 from the germline V gene are SGHRS and YFSETQ. Trimming took off 0 bases at V and 3 bases at J, with 16 bases between the two ends. The CDR3 is CASSLGGGRSGYEQYF. The CDR3, as DNA: TGCGCCAGCAGCTTGGGAGGGGGGAGGTCTGGCTACGAGCAGTACTTC.

The chain carries TRBV14 and TRBJ1-3; D is unresolved. Trimming removed 1 base from V and 1 base from J, with 2 bases in between. Germline assignment: CDR1 SGHDN and CDR2 FVKESK. The CDR3 is made up of 13 amino acids. The CDR3 region is CASSQGSGNTIYF. The CDR3 DNA reads as TGTGCCAGCAGCCAAGGGTCTGGAAACACCATATATTTT.

This chain links TRBV13 with TRBJ2-7, with 9 positions matching TRBD2. This CDR3 comprises 15 residues. The germline V gene encodes CDR1 PRHDT and CDR2 FYEKMQ (reference sequence). The V and J ends lost 5 bases and 0 bases, in that order; junction bases with no gene match: 5. CDR3 coding DNA: TGTGCCAGCAGCAGACTAGCGGAAAGCTCCTACGAGCAGTACTTC. Translation: CASSRLAESSYEQYF. Full variable domain (outside the CDR3, taken from reference TRBV13 and TRBJ2-7): AAGVIQSPRHLIKEKRETATLKCYPIPRHDTVYWYQQGPGQDPQFLISFYEKMQSDKGSIPDRFSAQQFSDYHSELNMSSLELGDSALYFCASSRLAESSYEQYFGPGTRLTVT.

The rearrangement links TRBV6-1 to TRBJ2-1; no definite D call. The CDR3 extends over 12 amino acids. Germline V gives CDR1 MNHNS, CDR2 SASEGT. Trimming took 7 bases from V and 10 from J, leaving 14 bases between them. The CDR3, as DNA: TGTGCCAGCACTAGGTTTCGAGAGGAGCAGTTCTTC. Translating gives CASTRFREEQFF.

This clone was seen a few times. The CDR3 loop reads CASSSMPGTDNQPQHF. In nucleotides, the CDR3 is TGTGCCAGCAGTTCTATGCCTGGGACGGACAATCAGCCCCAGCATTTT. The chain recombines TRBV6-5 with TRBJ1-5, with a possible D match to TRBD1 (5 bases). Germline CDR1 reads MNHEY; CDR2 reads SVGAGI. V was cut by 4 bases and J by 3 bases, with 16 bases left in between. The CDR3 contains 16 residues.